Listed here is a single T cell receptor (beta chain). Its antigen is as yet unknown. The source of the sample is a study of shared clonotypes between healthy human individuals. General study results and limits: Exclusively blood specimens were collected; tissue repertoires likely differ.

The CDR3 covers 15 residues. Losses at the gene ends were 0 bases for V and 8 bases for J; bases not matched to a gene: 9. The V gene's germline CDR1 is SGHRS and CDR2 YFSETQ. The study enrolled healthy HIV-negative adults without recent acute infections or vaccinations as donors. Once extracted for a subset, genomic DNA was divided evenly among several immunoSEQ plates. TCRdb keeps only in-frame clones here, not all; method: immunoSEQ multiplex PCR. The sample carries about 2.4 million clones, under 95% recorded once. V gene TRBV5-1 combines with J gene TRBJ1-2; 8 bases map to TRBD1. The material sequenced was naive CD4+ T cells from PBMCs. The subset was: CD45RA+ positively selected. This sequence was found in a man aged 18 to 29 in good health. Some clones in this sample may be carry-over from other donors' samples. DNA for the CDR3: TGCGCCAGCAGCTTGGACTCTGGACAGGGAGACGGCTACACCTTC. Its protein is CASSLDSGQGDGYTF. The full variable domain, in which reference TRBV5-1 and TRBJ1-2 provide the parts outside the CDR3, is KAGVTQTPRYLIKTRGQQVTLSCSPISGHRSVSWYQQTPGQGLQFLFEYFSETQRNKGNFPGRFSGRQFSNSRSEMNVSTLELGDSALYLCASSLDSGQGDGYTFGSGTRLTVV.